The rows below give T cell receptor beta chains drawn from one sample of a study of blood T cell repertoires in COVID-19. Libraries were prepared by immunoSEQ multiplex PCR; TCRdb keeps only in-frame clonotypes and omits some of them. Of over 100,000 clones in the sample, about 87% were seen once. Material: peripheral blood. Receptors were obtained from a woman in her forties or fifties with acute or convalescent COVID-19. Both conserved end residues are part of each CDR3. The order of the fields is J gene, clone size, V gene, CDR3 protein. The size entry is marked missing in some rows and otherwise reads once, few, many or a size class.

j_call: TRBJ1-6; clone_size: NA; v_call: TRBV6-5; cdr3_aa: CASTRISSYNSPLHF
j_call: TRBJ1-1; clone_size: NA; v_call: TRBV6-5; cdr3_aa: CASTDGGGAGTEAFF
j_call: TRBJ1-4; clone_size: NA; v_call: TRBV9; cdr3_aa: CASSVGEVRSLLFF
j_call: TRBJ2-7; clone_size: NA; v_call: TRBV3-1/TRBV3-2; cdr3_aa: CASQGRDIHYEQYF
j_call: TRBJ2-7; clone_size: NA; v_call: TRBV2; cdr3_aa: CASTRGQKGEQYF
j_call: TRBJ1-1; clone_size: NA; v_call: TRBV18; cdr3_aa: CASSPSLAGKSTEAFF
j_call: TRBJ1-5; clone_size: NA; v_call: TRBV2; cdr3_aa: CASTRDLDQPQHF
j_call: TRBJ1-1; clone_size: NA; v_call: TRBV6-5; cdr3_aa: CASSSPLTSTEAFF
j_call: TRBJ2-1; clone_size: NA; v_call: TRBV5-6; cdr3_aa: CASSLGLRYNEQFF
j_call: TRBJ1-2; clone_size: NA; v_call: TRBV19; cdr3_aa: CASSRGPGVYYGYTF
j_call: TRBJ1-1; clone_size: NA; v_call: TRBV5-4; cdr3_aa: CASSLVYRENTEAFF
j_call: TRBJ1-5; clone_size: few; v_call: TRBV7-9; cdr3_aa: CASSWDNRGSNQPQHF
j_call: TRBJ1-5; clone_size: few; v_call: TRBV28; cdr3_aa: CASERQEGNQPQHF
j_call: TRBJ1-1; clone_size: NA; v_call: TRBV7-2; cdr3_aa: CASSPSWILSGAEAFF
j_call: TRBJ1-2; clone_size: NA; v_call: TRBV5-1; cdr3_aa: CASSLGTGSYGYTF
j_call: TRBJ2-6; clone_size: NA; v_call: TRBV23-1; cdr3_aa: CASYDRGFGANVLTF
j_call: TRBJ2-1; clone_size: NA; v_call: TRBV19; cdr3_aa: CASSPQAGVPSSYNEQFF
j_call: TRBJ2-7; clone_size: once; v_call: TRBV20-1; cdr3_aa: CSARRGYEQYF
j_call: TRBJ2-6; clone_size: NA; v_call: TRBV2; cdr3_aa: CASTSSGANVLTF
j_call: TRBJ1-1; clone_size: NA; v_call: TRBV28; cdr3_aa: CASSPPQQATEAFF
j_call: TRBJ1-4; clone_size: NA; v_call: TRBV19; cdr3_aa: CASNKDRGNEKLFF
j_call: TRBJ1-3; clone_size: NA; v_call: TRBV11-2; cdr3_aa: CASSLSLLSSGNTIYF
j_call: TRBJ2-1; clone_size: NA; v_call: TRBV10-3; cdr3_aa: CAITSRTNRSYNEQFF
j_call: TRBJ1-1; clone_size: NA; v_call: TRBV6-1; cdr3_aa: CASSEHRVNTEAFF
j_call: TRBJ2-4; clone_size: few; v_call: TRBV29-1; cdr3_aa: CSAASGGVKNIQYF
j_call: TRBJ1-5; clone_size: few; v_call: TRBV28; cdr3_aa: CASSVWTGRLQPQHF
j_call: TRBJ1-2; clone_size: NA; v_call: TRBV20-1; cdr3_aa: CSARDHGGLF
j_call: TRBJ2-7; clone_size: NA; v_call: TRBV7-3; cdr3_aa: CASSLTGASDLYEQYF
j_call: TRBJ1-2; clone_size: NA; v_call: TRBV19; cdr3_aa: CASSVSRAAFYGYTF
j_call: TRBJ1-1; clone_size: NA; v_call: TRBV12-5; cdr3_aa: CASGLVGGIAFF
j_call: TRBJ1-1; clone_size: NA; v_call: TRBV10-3; cdr3_aa: CAISGGGLRAFF
j_call: TRBJ1-5; clone_size: NA; v_call: TRBV6-5; cdr3_aa: CASSLRDYNQPQHF
j_call: TRBJ1-6; clone_size: NA; v_call: TRBV2; cdr3_aa: CASVRESSYNSPLHF
j_call: TRBJ1-1; clone_size: few; v_call: TRBV19; cdr3_aa: CASSMMRNTEAFF
j_call: TRBJ2-2; clone_size: NA; v_call: TRBV18; cdr3_aa: CTSSPMGGSTGELFF
j_call: TRBJ2-1; clone_size: NA; v_call: TRBV7-8; cdr3_aa: CASTRVAGGISYNEQFF
j_call: TRBJ2-7; clone_size: NA; v_call: TRBV28; cdr3_aa: CASSLNSPYEQYF
j_call: TRBJ1-2; clone_size: NA; v_call: TRBV5-1; cdr3_aa: CASSYLDFRYGYTF
j_call: TRBJ2-3; clone_size: once; v_call: TRBV5-1; cdr3_aa: CASSFGALTDTQYF
j_call: TRBJ1-5; clone_size: NA; v_call: TRBV19; cdr3_aa: CASGNRPGQGVGQPQHF
j_call: TRBJ1-2; clone_size: NA; v_call: TRBV5-4; cdr3_aa: CASSFNGYTF
j_call: TRBJ2-3; clone_size: few; v_call: TRBV19; cdr3_aa: CASSIRQLSTDTQYF
j_call: TRBJ1-1; clone_size: NA; v_call: TRBV19; cdr3_aa: CASSIGRQNTEAFF
j_call: TRBJ1-2; clone_size: NA; v_call: TRBV11-2; cdr3_aa: CASSLESGTGPYGYTF
j_call: TRBJ2-1; clone_size: NA; v_call: TRBV2; cdr3_aa: CASRVAEAYNEQFF
j_call: TRBJ1-6; clone_size: NA; v_call: TRBV3-1/TRBV3-2; cdr3_aa: CASSQGWAAGPDSPLHF
j_call: TRBJ2-1; clone_size: NA; v_call: TRBV9; cdr3_aa: CASSAREGLSYNEQFF
j_call: TRBJ2-7; clone_size: NA; v_call: TRBV5-1; cdr3_aa: CASSLGQATYEQYF
j_call: TRBJ1-6; clone_size: few; v_call: TRBV30; cdr3_aa: CALTGGPNSPLHF
j_call: TRBJ2-2; clone_size: NA; v_call: TRBV6-1; cdr3_aa: CASSEGTGVTGELFF
j_call: TRBJ2-7; clone_size: NA; v_call: TRBV27; cdr3_aa: CASSLSSFSSYEQYF
j_call: TRBJ2-3; clone_size: NA; v_call: TRBV4-2; cdr3_aa: CASSHELKQGYGTDTQYF
j_call: TRBJ2-1; clone_size: few; v_call: TRBV7-3; cdr3_aa: CASSSTGGENNEQFF
j_call: TRBJ1-2; clone_size: NA; v_call: TRBV6-5; cdr3_aa: CASSYSGGQGGYGYTF
j_call: TRBJ2-5; clone_size: NA; v_call: TRBV7-6; cdr3_aa: CASSPTGGIQETQYF
j_call: TRBJ1-1; clone_size: NA; v_call: TRBV3-1/TRBV3-2; cdr3_aa: CASTRAGASNTEAFF
j_call: TRBJ2-1; clone_size: NA; v_call: TRBV5-6; cdr3_aa: CASSPNPRSSYNEQFF